This T cell receptor (beta chain) was captured by sequencing in a study of cytomegalovirus exposure and HLA in healthy donors. About the research overall: Findings of an earlier analysis included some 120 million unique TCR beta sequences from roughly 190 million T cells. Study results and limitations: Most TCRs appeared rarely, but some public TCRs recurred in many donors.

The J segment lost 0 bases and the V segment lost 2 bases, leaving 8 bases of the junction unmatched. There are 19 residues in the CDR3. Germline-derived CDR1 and CDR2 are SGHAT and FQNNGV. PCR involved 60 Vbeta and 13 Jbeta primers. The assay was immunoSEQ multiplex PCR, and TCRdb's table has in-frame clones only and misses some. The data hold roughly 180,000 clones, with around four fifths observed a single time. Concerning this clone: Its specificity is unknown.

This clonotype was sampled from a girl aged 10 to 17 in good health and CMV-seropositive. Sequenced material: PBMCs. The V and J genes are TRBV11-2 and TRBJ1-3, with 12 positions matching TRBD1. The CDR3 loop reads CASSLWDRGPYLSGNTIYF. The DNA for the CDR3 is TGTGCCAGCAGCTTATGGGACAGGGGGCCCTATCTCTCTGGAAACACCATATATTTT.